Following are 18 T cell receptor beta chains from one sample sequenced in a study of cytomegalovirus exposure and HLA in healthy donors. The primer mix had 60 Vbeta and 13 Jbeta primers. Method: immunoSEQ multiplex PCR; TCRdb's copy keeps in-frame clones and lacks some. Found here are roughly 230,000 clones, around 80% of them singletons; the top ten hold about 0.47%. Sequencing was performed on PBMCs. The receptor source for this set is a boy younger than 18 in good health and CMV-seronegative.

The genes are TRBV11-1 and TRBJ1-2, with a weak D call TRBD1 (6 bases). The ends were cut back, 3 bases at V and 5 bases at J, with 13 bases in the middle. The CDR3 spans 14 residues. The germline V gene has CDR1 SGHAT and CDR2 FQDESV (reference sequence). The CDR3 is CASSLIQGPYGYTF. CDR3 sequence (DNA): TGTGCCAGCAGCTTGATTCAGGGGCCGTATGGCTACACCTTC.

The chain uses TRBV6-1 and TRBJ2-1, with 8 nucleotides matching TRBD1. Germline trimming cut 2 bases from V and 4 bases from J; bases unmatched to any gene: 7. From germline, CDR1 is MNHNS and CDR2 SASEGT. This CDR3 is 16 amino acids long. For the CDR3, the DNA is TGTGCCAGCAGTGAAAATCCGGGACAGGAATACAATGAGCAGTTCTTC. Its translation: CASSENPGQEYNEQFF.

The genes are TRBV5-8 and TRBJ2-7, with a weak D call TRBD1 (5 bases). Germline CDR1 SGHTS, CDR2 YDEGEE. The ends were cut back, 1 base at V and 5 bases at J, with 10 bases in the middle. This CDR3 is 13 amino acids long. This chain's CDR3 is CASSLQGSHEQYF. The CDR3 DNA sequence: TGTGCCAGCAGCTTGCAGGGTTCCCACGAGCAGTACTTC.

The CDR3 here is CASSLLPRGQKNIQYF. The CDR3, as DNA: TGTGCCAGCAGTTTACTCCCCCGGGGACAGAAAAACATTCAGTACTTC. The rearrangement uses TRBV11-3 and TRBJ2-4, with TRBD1 identical over 7 bases. CDR3 size: 16 residues. The germline V gene has CDR1 SGHNT and CDR2 YENEEA. The trim removed 6 bases at V and 4 bases at J, leaving 12 bases unmatched.

The chain employs TRBV28 and TRBJ2-2, with D possibly matching TRBD1 (5 bases). The V and J ends lost 3 bases and 3 bases respectively, with 11 bases between them. Looked up from germline, CDR1 is MDHEN and CDR2 is SYDVKM. The CDR3 length is 15 residues. As DNA, the CDR3 is TGTGCCAGCAGTTTGGGCGGACAACACACCGGGGAGCTGTTTTTT. Its translation is CASSLGGQHTGELFF.

The gene calls are TRBV6-6 and TRBJ2-3; TRBD2 aligns across 8 bases. Per germline, CDR1 MNHNY and CDR2 SVGAGI (reference sequence). The CDR3 is 15 residues long. J lost 2 bases, V lost 5 bases, and 6 bases had no gene match. The CDR3 loop reads CASSDGGEPTDTQYF. The CDR3 DNA is TGTGCCAGCAGTGACGGGGGGGAACCCACAGATACGCAGTATTTT.

There are a few counts of this clone. In nucleotides, the CDR3 is TGTGCCAGCAGTGATGCGACAGGGACCTATAATTCACCCCTCCACTTT. Its protein product is CASSDATGTYNSPLHF. The J gene is TRBJ1-6, the V gene TRBV6-1; 7 bases map to TRBD1. Germline values: CDR1 MNHNS, CDR2 SASEGT. J gave up 2 bases and V 3 bases, and 4 bases lay outside the gene matches. The CDR3 consists of 16 residues.

The V gene is TRBV2, the J gene TRBJ1-3; 7 nucleotides match TRBD1. Trimming cost V 3 bases and J 5 bases; bases outside gene matches: 4. Germline V CDR1 and CDR2: SNHLY, FYNNEI. There are 14 residues in the CDR3. CDR3 bases: TGTGCCAGCAGTGACAGGGGGTTAAGAAACACCATATATTTT. The encoded protein is CASSDRGLRNTIYF.

The chain recombines TRBV19 with TRBJ1-1; D is ambiguous. The CDR3 sequence is 11 residues long. Germline CDR1 LNHDA, CDR2 SQIVND (reference sequence). V dropped 3 bases and J dropped 7 bases, with 6 bases sitting between them. CDR3 DNA sequence: TGTGCCAGTAGTATCCACTATGAAGCTTTCTTT. It translates to CASSIHYEAFF. Looking up the rest from reference TRBV19 and TRBJ1-1 gives the full variable domain: DGGITQSPKYLFRKEGQNVTLSCEQNLNHDAMYWYRQDPGQGLRLIYYSQIVNDFQKGDIAEGYSVSREKKESFPLTVTSAQKNPTAFYLCASSIHYEAFFGQGTRLTVV.

The chain uses TRBV12-5 and TRBJ2-5, with TRBD2 matching 12 bases. Trimming at V came to 1 base and at J to 4 bases, leaving 4 bases not matched to a gene. Germline V lookup: CDR1 LGHNT, CDR2 FRNRAP. CDR3 length: 16 amino acids. The CDR3 loop reads CASGLASGGGRETQYF. CDR3 sequence (DNA): TGTGCTAGTGGTTTGGCTAGCGGGGGGGGTCGAGAGACCCAGTACTTC.

The chain combines TRBV11-3 with TRBJ2-2; 7 bases are shared with TRBD1. Trimming at V came to 5 bases and at J to 1 base, leaving 4 bases not matched to a gene. This CDR3 has 15 amino acids. Germline loops: CDR1 SGHNT, CDR2 YENEEA. The CDR3 DNA sequence: TGTGCCAGCAGCCGAAGGACAGGGAACACCGGGGAGCTGTTTTTT. Protein: CASSRRTGNTGELFF.

In this sample, this clone turned up a few times. The CDR3 is CASSAQMNTEAFF. In DNA, the CDR3 is TGTGCCAGTAGTGCCCAGATGAACACTGAAGCTTTCTTT. The V gene is TRBV19, the J gene TRBJ1-1; D remains ambiguous. The CDR3 loop spans 13 amino acids. Germline V gene data show CDR1 as LNHDA and CDR2 as SQIVND (reference sequence). Trimming removed 5 bases from V and 0 bases from J, with 7 bases in between.

This chain connects TRBV9 to TRBJ2-1; 9 nucleotides agree with TRBD2. The V gene's germline CDR1 is SGDLS and CDR2 YYNGEE. The CDR3 has 18 amino acids. V lost 0 bases and J lost 7; bases outside the gene matches: 14. CDR3 nucleotides: TGTGCCAGCAGCGTAGCTGCGGGAGGGCCGTTTTCGGGTAATGAGCAGTTCTTC. This codes for CASSVAAGGPFSGNEQFF.

This chain connects TRBV7-2 to TRBJ2-7; 9 positions agree with TRBD2. Germline CDR1 is SGHTA and CDR2 is FQGNSA. The CDR3 extends over 14 amino acids. V was pared by 0 bases and J by 4 bases, with 1 base of the junction left unmatched. This chain's CDR3 is CASSLAAGGYEQYF. The DNA for the CDR3 is TGTGCCAGCAGCTTAGCGGCGGGAGGGTACGAGCAGTACTTC.

The chain couples TRBV6-1 to TRBJ2-5; 12 bases are a match to TRBD1. Per the germline V gene, CDR1 is MNHNS and CDR2 is SASEGT. The CDR3 totals 15 residues. V was clipped by 2 bases and J by 4 bases; unmatched bases: 2. CDR3 loop: CASSERDRGLETQYF. The DNA of the CDR3 is TGTGCCAGCAGTGAACGGGACAGGGGGCTAGAGACCCAGTACTTC.

The chain combines TRBV6-1 with TRBJ1-2; 7 nucleotides line up with TRBD1. The CDR3 extends over 15 amino acids. J lost 4 bases, V lost 0 bases, and 5 bases had no gene match. Germline CDR1 MNHNS, CDR2 SASEGT. CDR3 bases: TGTGCCAGCAGTGAAGCGTCAAGGGACAGCTATGGCTACACCTTC. Residues: CASSEASRDSYGYTF.

The genes are TRBV7-9 and TRBJ2-2; D unresolved. From germline, CDR1 is SEHNR and CDR2 FQNEAQ (reference sequence). This CDR3 is built from 12 residues. Trimming removed 3 bases at V and 9 bases at J, with 8 bases between. The CDR3 sequence is CASSLGIRELFF. The CDR3 DNA reads as TGTGCCAGCAGCTTGGGCATCAGGGAGCTGTTTTTT.

J is TRBJ2-5 and V is TRBV7-9, with a possible D match to TRBD2 (5 bases). CDR1 and CDR2 from the germline V gene are SEHNR and FQNEAQ (reference sequence). V was shortened by 3 bases and J by 5 bases, with 13 bases between the two germline ends. This CDR3 is 14 amino acids long. This chain's CDR3 is CASSFEGSRETQYF. The CDR3 DNA reads as TGTGCCAGCAGCTTTGAGGGCTCAAGGGAGACCCAGTACTTC.